The clone carrying this T cell receptor (beta chain) came up once. The sample is drawn from a study of cytomegalovirus exposure and HLA in healthy donors. There are 17 residues in the CDR3. The V segment lost 1 base and the J segment 3 bases; nucleotides outside the gene matches: 11. Germline CDR1 and CDR2: SGHDT and YYEEEE. In the PCR, 60 Vbeta and 13 Jbeta primers were used. Some clones are missing from TCRdb's copy, which holds only in-frame ones; the method was immunoSEQ multiplex PCR. Among about 200,000 clones listed, 60% to 85% were seen once. The clonotype comes from a man aged 40-49 years in good health and CMV-seronegative. Sequenced input: PBMCs. The V call is TRBV5-6, the J call TRBJ2-5, with 8 nucleotides matching TRBD1. The CDR3 region has the DNA TGTGCCAGCAGCTTGTCCCCCCCGGGACAGGTCGAAGAGACCCAGTACTTC. Residues: CASSLSPPGQVEETQYF.